This entry describes one T cell receptor (beta chain). Its antigen is unknown. Since all of the isolated RNA was reverse transcribed, expressed TCRB transcripts were what got sequenced. The method was immunoSEQ multiplex PCR; TCRdb's version includes in-frame clones alone and lacks a portion of them. Of around 160,000 clones in the sample, roughly 60% are singletons; the top ten hold around 0.096%. This sample was included in a study of beta chain features in type 1 diabetes. Study outcomes and limitations: TCRB CDR3s from Type 1 diabetes patients were moderately but significantly shorter in all four CD4+ subsets. Within patients, naive, central memory and Treg TCRB repertoires seemed more similar than within healthy donors.

Source material: naive CD4+ T cells from blood. The sequence was obtained from a man aged 25-40 years with type 1 diabetes.

The CDR3 bases are TGTGCCAGCAGTCAGGGACTAGCGGGGAGCCGCTACAATGAGCAGTTCTTC. This gives the protein CASSQGLAGSRYNEQFF. The V call is TRBV28, the J call TRBJ2-1; 13 bases agree with TRBD2. The germline V gene has CDR1 MDHEN and CDR2 SYDVKM. This CDR3 is 17 amino acids long. Losses at the gene ends were 5 bases for V and 3 bases for J; bases not matched to a gene: 7.